The entry that follows covers one T cell receptor beta chain sequence. Its specific antigen is unknown. No per-base quality is available; no much larger clone lies one base away. These data originate in a study of blood T cell repertoires in COVID-19 (dated by TCRdb to the early 2020s). With respect to the entire study: Samples covering the acute and convalescent phases of COVID-19 were provided by collaborators in the United States, Italy and Spain. The material from the prospective study consisted of cDNA or gDNA derived from T cells, B-cell-depleted T cells, or PBMCs. The dataset comprised deeply sampled blood TCRbeta repertoires from subjects exposed to, actively infected with, or recovered from COVID-19. A freely available public database, intended as a resource for researchers studying the immune response to SARS-CoV-2, is where the repertoires were released. Samples came from the ongoing ImmuneRACE study (first 160 participants) plus 1,254 subjects from 6 global collaborators. Nearly every sample came with metadata listing a de-identified subject ID, COVID-19 status, age in years and sex. HLA class I and class II types, where available, came from metadata supplied by the sample provider rather than from assay-based typing. Overall results and qualifications from the work: The quantity of clinical and demographic metadata differed by source and by participant and was supplied without curation.

Collaborating institutions collected whole blood in K2EDTA tubes following their own protocols. For TCRbeta analysis, collaborators shipped samples in one of three forms: frozen whole blood, isolated PBMCs, or DNA extracted from either of those sample types. TCRbeta CDR3 regions were amplified from genomic DNA by means of the immunoSEQ Assay, a bias-controlled multiplex PCR. Under the source paper's analysis protocol: The number of nucleated cells in each sample was estimated by amplification of reference gene primers within the assay. To quantify the absolute abundance of each unique TCRbeta CDR3 rearrangement, sequence reads were collapsed and filtered. For each sample, productive Simpson clonality was calculated by taking the square root of Simpson's diversity index across productive rearrangements. In its TCRdb copy, this immuneACCESS table keeps in-frame sequences only and misses some clones. Where compared with another copy, unresolved V genes explain less than half of these, and the others have no known cause. For V, J and clone size, that table is used; D and trimming come from the DNA. Across this sample there are 150,000 or so clones, with under 95% seen only once. The ten largest clonotypes hold approximately 0.55% of the sample.

Sequencing input: peripheral blood. The origin of this receptor is a man aged 45-65 years with acute or convalescent COVID-19.

The nucleotides are TGTGCCATCAGAGGGACAGGGTTGAGCACTGAAGCTTTCTTT. It codes for CAIRGTGLSTEAFF. The chain uses TRBV10-3 and TRBJ1-1; 9 of the junction bases match TRBD1. Trimming leaves V shorter by 6 bases and J shorter by 4 bases, with the junction holding 6 bases beyond the gene matches. CDR1 and CDR2, looked up from the germline V gene, are ENHRY and SYGVKD. The CDR3, from cysteine to phenylalanine, totals 14 residues. Solely the CDR3 DNA is kept, with 42 bases framed from the first base.